Following are 5 T cell receptor beta chains from one sample sequenced in a study of T cell responses to AZD1222 COVID-19 vaccine. Assay used: immunoSEQ multiplex PCR; TCRdb lists only in-frame clones, some missing. Of fewer than 150,000 clones listed, around nine tenths are singletons. This material consisted of peripheral blood, taken on day 0 of AZD1222 vaccination. The receptors here all came from an adult in good health.

The chain has TRBV24-1 and TRBJ2-3; D ambiguous. This CDR3 comprises 12 residues. Germline CDR1 reads KGHDR; CDR2 reads SFDVKD. The V and J ends lost 4 bases and 6 bases respectively, with 7 bases between them. The CDR3 DNA reads TGTGCCACCAGTGACGAAGGGGATACGCAGTATTTT. Translated: CATSDEGDTQYF.

The gene calls are TRBV2 and TRBJ2-5; D may be TRBD1 (5 bases). There are 12 residues in the CDR3. Per germline, CDR1 SNHLY and CDR2 FYNNEI. Trimming removed 11 bases at V and 3 bases at J, with 13 bases between. In DNA form, the CDR3 reads TGTGCCTCCCTCAGCAGGGAAGAGACCCAGTACTTC. Residues: CASLSREETQYF.

Ten or more counts support this clone. The genes are TRBV5-6 and TRBJ2-7, with TRBD1 matching 7 bases. CDR1 is SGHDT and CDR2 is YYEEEE in the germline V gene. The CDR3 covers 13 residues. The V segment lost 7 bases and the J segment 1 base; nucleotides outside the gene matches: 5. The CDR3 is CASLSGGSYEQYF. CDR3 DNA: TGTGCCAGCCTCTCAGGGGGATCCTACGAGCAGTACTTC.

V and J are TRBV4-2 and TRBJ1-1, with a possible D match to TRBD1 (5 bases). Per germline, CDR1 LGHNA and CDR2 YNFKEQ. The V end was cut by 1 base, the J end by 6 bases, with 12 bases between. The CDR3 totals 14 residues. The CDR3 region has the DNA TGTGCCAGCAGCCAAGTTGGGGCACAGGCTGAAGCTTTCTTT. Its protein product is CASSQVGAQAEAFF.

This chain uses TRBV5-1 with TRBJ1-3, with D perhaps TRBD1 (5 bases). From germline, CDR1 is SGHRS and CDR2 YFSETQ. This CDR3 contains 16 residues. V gave up 1 base and J gave up 0 bases, with 11 bases separating them. DNA for the CDR3: TGCGCCAGCAGCTTGCAGGGCCCGACCTCTGGAAACACCATATATTTT. Protein: CASSLQGPTSGNTIYF.